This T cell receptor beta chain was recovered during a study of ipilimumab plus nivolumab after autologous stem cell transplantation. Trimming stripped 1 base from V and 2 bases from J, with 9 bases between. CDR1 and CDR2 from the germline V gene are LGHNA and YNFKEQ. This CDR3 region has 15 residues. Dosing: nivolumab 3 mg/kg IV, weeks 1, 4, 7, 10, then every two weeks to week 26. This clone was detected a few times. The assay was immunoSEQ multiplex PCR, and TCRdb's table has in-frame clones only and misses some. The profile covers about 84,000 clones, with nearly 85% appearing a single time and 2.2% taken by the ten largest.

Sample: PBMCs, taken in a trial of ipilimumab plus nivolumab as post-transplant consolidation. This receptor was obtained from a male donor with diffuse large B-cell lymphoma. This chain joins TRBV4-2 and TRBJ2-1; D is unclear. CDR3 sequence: CASSQGSRTYNEQFF. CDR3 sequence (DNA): TGTGCCAGCAGCCAAGGTTCTAGAACCTACAATGAGCAGTTCTTC.